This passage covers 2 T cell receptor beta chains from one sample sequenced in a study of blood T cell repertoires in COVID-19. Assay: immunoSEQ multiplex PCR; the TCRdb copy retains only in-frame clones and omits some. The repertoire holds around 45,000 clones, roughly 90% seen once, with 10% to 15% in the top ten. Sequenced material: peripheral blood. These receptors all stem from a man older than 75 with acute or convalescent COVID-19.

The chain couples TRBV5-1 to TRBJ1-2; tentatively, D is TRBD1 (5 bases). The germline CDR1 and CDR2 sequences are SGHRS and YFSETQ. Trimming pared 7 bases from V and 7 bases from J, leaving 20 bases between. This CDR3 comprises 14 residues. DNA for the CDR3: TGCGCCAGCGGCCTGACCTTGGGAGGGGTTGGCTACACCTTC. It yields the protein CASGLTLGGVGYTF.

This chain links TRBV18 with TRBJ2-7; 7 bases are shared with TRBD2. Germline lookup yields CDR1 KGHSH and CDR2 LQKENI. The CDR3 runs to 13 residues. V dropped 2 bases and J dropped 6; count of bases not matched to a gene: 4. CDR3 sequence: CASSPGGGSEQYF. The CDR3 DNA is TGTGCCAGCTCACCAGGGGGGGGGAGCGAGCAGTACTTC.